The rows below give T cell receptor beta chains drawn from one sample of a study of blood T cell repertoires in COVID-19. The method was immunoSEQ multiplex PCR; TCRdb's version includes in-frame clones alone and lacks a portion of them. The sample records about 190,000 clones, around 90% being singletons. The specimen was peripheral blood. All receptors come from a man between 40 and 49 years old with acute or convalescent COVID-19. CDR3s include the opening cysteine and the closing phenylalanine or tryptophan. A D gene is named only where the DNA matches it firmly. Size tells how often a clone was seen (once, few, many) or the class of an expanded clone, and some rows leave it out.

cdr3_nt cdr3_aa v_call d_call clone_size j_call
TGTGCCAGCAGTCTAGCGGGGGGTCTCTACGAGCAGTACTTC CASSLAGGLYEQYF TRBV6-2/TRBV6-3 TRBD2 many TRBJ2-7
TGTGCCAGCAGTTACGCCAGGGGATTCTACGAGCAGTACTTC CASSYARGFYEQYF TRBV6-5 - - TRBJ2-7
TGTGCCAGCAGTGAATGGAGGGGGCAGTTGTACAATGAGCAGTTCTTC CASSEWRGQLYNEQFF TRBV25-1 - - TRBJ2-1
TGTGCCAGCAGTTACGATGGCGGGGGGGCCTACGAGCAGTACTTC CASSYDGGGAYEQYF TRBV6-6 TRBD2 - TRBJ2-7
TGCGCCAGCAGCTGGGGACTAGCGGGGGGGAAAAAACAAGAGACCCAGTACTTC CASSWGLAGGKKQETQYF TRBV5-1 TRBD2 - TRBJ2-5
TGTGCCAGCTCACCACTGGGACAGACCTCTGGAAACACCATATATTTT CASSPLGQTSGNTIYF TRBV18 TRBD1 - TRBJ1-3
TGTGCCAGCAGCCACTCCACTTCCTCCCGCTATAGCAATCAGCCCCAGCATTTT CASSHSTSSRYSNQPQHF TRBV3-1/TRBV3-2 - - TRBJ1-5
TGTGCCAGCAGCACGCGCGAAAGGAGCTATGGCTACACCTTC CASSTRERSYGYTF TRBV5-4 - - TRBJ1-2
TGTGCCAGCAGTTACTCCTGGGGTGGAGGCACTGAAGCTTTCTTT CASSYSWGGGTEAFF TRBV6-5 - - TRBJ1-1
TGTGCCAGCAGAGGCACAGGGAACACTGAAGCTTTCTTT CASRGTGNTEAFF TRBV6-5 - - TRBJ1-1
TGTGCCAGCAGCATTCAGGGGAACTTGGGCACTGAAGCTTTCTTT CASSIQGNLGTEAFF TRBV7-2 - - TRBJ1-1
TGCAGCATTGCGGGGGGGTGGGCTATGAACACTGAAGCTTTCTTT CSIAGGWAMNTEAFF TRBV29-1 - - TRBJ1-1
TGCAGTGCTTTAACAGGGAATGAGCAGTTCTTC CSALTGNEQFF TRBV20-1 - - TRBJ2-1
TGTGCCAGCAGCTACGACAGCACTGGAAACACCATATATTTT CASSYDSTGNTIYF TRBV3-1/TRBV3-2 - - TRBJ1-3
TGTGCCAGTAGGGTTCGTGGCAGCACTGAAGCTTTCTTT CASRVRGSTEAFF TRBV19 - few TRBJ1-1
TGTGCCAGCAGGGAAAGCGGTGGATCACCCCTCCACTTT CASRESGGSPLHF TRBV28 - - TRBJ1-6
TGTGCCAGCAGTGAAAATGCGGGGTTCTCTGAAGCTTTCTTT CASSENAGFSEAFF TRBV6-1 - - TRBJ1-1
TGTGCCAGCAGCTTAGGTAGCGGGGGGAGGAATGAGCAGTTCTTC CASSLGSGGRNEQFF TRBV11-1 TRBD2 - TRBJ2-1
TGCGCCAGCAGCTTTACTAGCGGGGAAGAGACCCAGTACTTC CASSFTSGEETQYF TRBV5-1 TRBD2 - TRBJ2-5
TGTGCCAACCAGCGGGTTCCGAGCACAGATACGCAGTATTTT CANQRVPSTDTQYF TRBV5-5 - - TRBJ2-3
TGTGCCAGCAGTGAAGCGTTAAGGGGGCGCCAAGAGACCCAGTACTTC CASSEALRGRQETQYF TRBV2 TRBD1 - TRBJ2-5
TGTGCCAGCAGTGGGACAGGGCCCGAGGTGGGCGGGGAGCTGTTTTTT CASSGTGPEVGGELFF TRBV28 TRBD1 - TRBJ2-2
TGTGCCAGCAAAACTAGGACTGAAGCTTTCTTT CASKTRTEAFF TRBV28 - - TRBJ1-1
TGTGCCACCAGCATCGGACTAGCGGGGGGGCAAGGCTACAATGAGCAGTTCTTC CATSIGLAGGQGYNEQFF TRBV15 TRBD2 - TRBJ2-1
TGTGCCAGCAGCCAAGAGTTCGGGACAGGGATAGACGAGCAGTACTTC CASSQEFGTGIDEQYF TRBV14 TRBD1 - TRBJ2-7
TGTGCCAGCAGCCAAGGTACAGCAGCCTATGGCTACACCTTC CASSQGTAAYGYTF TRBV3-1/TRBV3-2 - few TRBJ1-2